This record concerns one T cell receptor (beta chain) sequence. The target antigen is unknown. This sample is part of a study of monozygotic twins with inflammatory bowel disease. General study results and limits: The data did not back a single strong IBD-associated clonotype or signal. Twins with IBD were found to have lower TCRbeta diversity (inverse Simpson) than healthy co-twins.

The CDR3 is 18 residues long. Germline V gene lookup returns CDR1 MDHEN and CDR2 SYDVKM. TCRdb reprocessed the 5' RACE reads, with one entry per CDR3 protein and no DNA. With 200,000 to 250,000 distinct CDR3 sequences in the sample, the ten largest clones hold roughly 1.5%. The genes are TRBV28 and TRBJ2-3; TCRdb outputs TRBD2, but without DNA this stays unchecked. The sequenced sample was blood. The sequence was collected from a human donor with ulcerative colitis or Crohn's disease, or a healthy co-twin of an affected twin (not recorded which). CDR3 region: CASSLVAGGVRGTDTQYF.